This TCR beta chain was profiled in a study of shared clonotypes between healthy human individuals. General study results and limits: Having only a few donors restricted how much genetic and exposure-history diversity was captured.

As concerns this clone: The antigen remains undetermined.

Donors were healthy HIV-negative adults without recent acute infections or vaccinations. There were only Caucasian adults among the donors, and all lived in Nashville, Tennessee. Loaded into unsorted PBMC replicate PCRs was approximately 320 ng DNA, 30,000 to 35,000 T cell genomes. The data were produced by immunoSEQ multiplex PCR, yet TCRdb's version contains in-frame clones alone and is incomplete. The sample records around 500,000 clones, approximately 82% being singletons. CDR3 length: 17 amino acids. Trimming cost V 0 bases and J 4 bases; bases outside gene matches: 8. The germline gives CDR1 LNHNV, CDR2 YYDKDF (reference sequence).

The material sequenced was PBMCs. The receptor was derived from a woman aged 40-49 years in good health. Some clones in this sample may be carry-over from other donors' samples. This rearrangement joins TRBV15 to TRBJ2-3; TRBD2 matches 9 bases. This CDR3 reads CATSRDYSGSGADTQYF. The CDR3 DNA reads TGTGCCACCAGCAGAGATTATAGCGGGAGTGGAGCAGATACGCAGTATTTT.